The entry below gives a single T cell receptor beta chain sequence along with its context. Antigen specificity is unknown. These data come from a study of shared clonotypes between healthy human individuals. The overall study: Researchers assigned three CD4 naive, three CD4 memory, two CD8 naive and one CD8 memory plate to each donor.

Evenly divided among several immunoSEQ plates was the genomic DNA of each subset. Data came from immunoSEQ multiplex PCR; TCRdb stores just in-frame clones and leaves some out. The sample has about 2.3 million clones, around 92% seen once. General study points: Researchers sampled only blood; tissue repertoires likely differ.

Germline loops: CDR1 SEHNR, CDR2 FQNEAQ (reference sequence). V was trimmed by 2 bases and J by 7 bases, leaving 11 bases between them. The CDR3 runs to 13 residues. The TCR sequence derives from a man aged 18 to 35 in good health. Some clones in this sample may be carry-over from other donors' samples. The chain employs TRBV7-9 and TRBJ1-2; D is uncertain. Sequencing was performed on naive CD4+ T cells from PBMCs. Subset of the sample: CD45RA+ positively selected. The CDR3 DNA reads as TGTGCCAGCAGCTTACTCGAAACAGCTGGCTACACCTTC. This translates into CASSLLETAGYTF.